Listed below are T cell receptor beta chains from one sample, sequenced in a study of graft-versus-host responses after intestinal transplantation. TCRdb keeps only in-frame clones here, not all; method: immunoSEQ multiplex PCR. The sample shows approximately 63,000 clones, 90% to 95% of them seen only once. Their specific antigens are unknown. This sample comprised unstimulated CD4+ T cells sorted from spleen or lymph node cells, obtained before transplant. The receptor set was obtained from a human donor who was the organ donor for an intestinal transplant. Both conserved end residues are part of each CDR3. A D gene is named only where the DNA matches it firmly. Clone size is given for some rows only: seen once, a few or many times, or a class if the clone is expanded.

abundance: -; d_gene: TRBD2; j_gene: TRBJ2-2; v_gene: TRBV6-1; CDR3nt: TGTGCCAGCAGTTTCTGGACTAGTTCCGGGGGGCTGTTTTTT; CDR3aa: CASSFWTSSGGLFF
abundance: once; d_gene: -; j_gene: TRBJ1-1; v_gene: TRBV18; CDR3nt: TGTGCCAGCTCACCACTGGGTTCCAGGATCCCCACTGAAGCTTTCTTT; CDR3aa: CASSPLGSRIPTEAFF
abundance: -; d_gene: -; j_gene: TRBJ1-3; v_gene: TRBV2; CDR3nt: TGTGCCAGCAGGCTAGCGAGCTCTGGAAACACCATATATTTT; CDR3aa: CASRLASSGNTIYF
abundance: -; d_gene: TRBD1; j_gene: TRBJ1-4; v_gene: TRBV6-5; CDR3nt: TGTGCCAGCAGGCCCGGACAGGCAGCTAATGAAAAACTGTTTTTT; CDR3aa: CASRPGQAANEKLFF
abundance: -; d_gene: -; j_gene: TRBJ2-7; v_gene: TRBV12-1; CDR3nt: TGTGCCAGCAGCCCCGCCAGGGAGCAGCAGTACTTC; CDR3aa: CASSPAREQQYF
abundance: -; d_gene: TRBD1; j_gene: TRBJ1-2; v_gene: TRBV19; CDR3nt: TGTGCCAGTAGTCCCGGGACAGGGCGGAACTATGGCTACACCTTC; CDR3aa: CASSPGTGRNYGYTF
abundance: -; d_gene: -; j_gene: TRBJ2-5; v_gene: TRBV29-1; CDR3nt: TGCAGCGTGGGGGCAGGGAAGGGACAAGAGACCCAGTACTTC; CDR3aa: CSVGAGKGQETQYF
abundance: -; d_gene: TRBD1; j_gene: TRBJ1-3; v_gene: TRBV5-4; CDR3nt: TGTGCCAGCAGCTTGGGTCGGGACAGGGGTAACACCATATATTTT; CDR3aa: CASSLGRDRGNTIYF
abundance: -; d_gene: -; j_gene: TRBJ2-1; v_gene: TRBV5-4; CDR3nt: TGTGCCAGCAGCTTGTATTCCGCCCACAATGAGCAGTTCTTC; CDR3aa: CASSLYSAHNEQFF
abundance: -; d_gene: -; j_gene: TRBJ1-1; v_gene: TRBV10-3; CDR3nt: TGTGCCATCAGCCCGGGCCACACTGAAGCTTTCTTT; CDR3aa: CAISPGHTEAFF
abundance: -; d_gene: -; j_gene: TRBJ1-1; v_gene: TRBV6-5; CDR3nt: TGTGCCAGCAGTTACTCGATGGGGTTCCTTGAAGCTTTCTTT; CDR3aa: CASSYSMGFLEAFF
abundance: -; d_gene: -; j_gene: TRBJ2-7; v_gene: TRBV18; CDR3nt: TGTGCCAGCTCACCCGACAGGACCTCCTACGAGCAGTACTTC; CDR3aa: CASSPDRTSYEQYF
abundance: -; d_gene: -; j_gene: TRBJ2-3; v_gene: TRBV4-2; CDR3nt: TGTGCCAGCAGCCAAGGGCCCCGGGGGGCCCCAGATACGCAGTATTTT; CDR3aa: CASSQGPRGAPDTQYF
abundance: -; d_gene: TRBD1; j_gene: TRBJ2-3; v_gene: TRBV5-1; CDR3nt: TGCGCCAGCAGCTTGGCGACAGGGATAGCGGATACGCAGTATTTT; CDR3aa: CASSLATGIADTQYF
abundance: -; d_gene: -; j_gene: TRBJ1-2; v_gene: TRBV7-2; CDR3nt: TGTGCCAGCAGCCGCGGGACGGACTATGGCTACACCTTC; CDR3aa: CASSRGTDYGYTF
abundance: -; d_gene: -; j_gene: TRBJ2-5; v_gene: TRBV9; CDR3nt: TGTGCCAGCAGCCCCAACTCCCGGGCAGGCCGGGAGACCCAGTACTTC; CDR3aa: CASSPNSRAGRETQYF
abundance: -; d_gene: TRBD2; j_gene: TRBJ2-3; v_gene: TRBV9; CDR3nt: TGTGCCAGCAGCCCGATAGCGGGTGCTTATAGCACAGATACGCAGTATTTT; CDR3aa: CASSPIAGAYSTDTQYF
abundance: -; d_gene: -; j_gene: TRBJ1-4; v_gene: TRBV7-9; CDR3nt: TGTGCCAGCAGCCCAACAGGGTCGACTAATGAAAAACTGTTTTTT; CDR3aa: CASSPTGSTNEKLFF
abundance: -; d_gene: TRBD2; j_gene: TRBJ2-5; v_gene: TRBV6-1; CDR3nt: TGTGCCACAACTAGCGGGGGAGAGACCCAGTACTTC; CDR3aa: CATTSGGETQYF
abundance: -; d_gene: -; j_gene: TRBJ2-7; v_gene: TRBV7-2; CDR3nt: TGTGCCAGCAGCTTAGGGCTGGGGACTTACTACGAGCAGTACTTC; CDR3aa: CASSLGLGTYYEQYF
abundance: -; d_gene: -; j_gene: TRBJ1-4; v_gene: TRBV7-2; CDR3nt: TGTGCCAGCAGCTTATCGGGTGCAACTAATGAAAAACTGTTTTTT; CDR3aa: CASSLSGATNEKLFF
abundance: -; d_gene: TRBD1; j_gene: TRBJ1-2; v_gene: TRBV7-2; CDR3nt: TGTGCCAGCAGCTCGTCCCGGGACAGGGACGACTATGGCTACACCTTC; CDR3aa: CASSSSRDRDDYGYTF
abundance: -; d_gene: TRBD2; j_gene: TRBJ2-3; v_gene: TRBV5-6; CDR3nt: TGTGCCAGCAGCTATTGGGGACTAGCGGGTGGGGATACGCAGTATTTT; CDR3aa: CASSYWGLAGGDTQYF
abundance: once; d_gene: -; j_gene: TRBJ1-6; v_gene: TRBV7-3; CDR3nt: TGTGCCAGCAGTCGACGATTCAATTCACCCCTCCACTTT; CDR3aa: CASSRRFNSPLHF
abundance: once; d_gene: -; j_gene: TRBJ2-7; v_gene: TRBV11-2; CDR3nt: TGTGCCAGCAGCTTATCGGGGGCGGGTGGGTACGAGCAGTACTTC; CDR3aa: CASSLSGAGGYEQYF
abundance: -; d_gene: TRBD2; j_gene: TRBJ2-5; v_gene: TRBV11-2; CDR3nt: TGTGCCAGCAGCTTAGTGGGCGGGAGGGGCGAGACCCAGTACTTC; CDR3aa: CASSLVGGRGETQYF
abundance: -; d_gene: -; j_gene: TRBJ1-4; v_gene: TRBV21-1; CDR3nt: TGTGCCAGCGTAGGGAGATCTGAAAAACTGTTTTTT; CDR3aa: CASVGRSEKLFF
abundance: -; d_gene: -; j_gene: TRBJ1-5; v_gene: TRBV6-6; CDR3nt: TGTGCCAGCAGTTACAGCTGGAGCAATCAGCCCCAGCATTTT; CDR3aa: CASSYSWSNQPQHF
abundance: -; d_gene: -; j_gene: TRBJ1-5; v_gene: TRBV14; CDR3nt: TGTGCCAGCAGCCAAGGGGGCGGGGGGCCCCAGCATTTT; CDR3aa: CASSQGGGGPQHF
abundance: -; d_gene: TRBD1; j_gene: TRBJ1-1; v_gene: TRBV7-3; CDR3nt: TGTGCCAGCAGCACGACAGGGGGAGGCACTGAAGCTTTCTTT; CDR3aa: CASSTTGGGTEAFF
abundance: -; d_gene: TRBD1; j_gene: TRBJ1-2; v_gene: TRBV6-5; CDR3nt: TGTGCCAGCAGTCTACAGGGGGCTGATGGTGGCTACACCTTC; CDR3aa: CASSLQGADGGYTF
abundance: -; d_gene: -; j_gene: TRBJ1-4; v_gene: TRBV5-1; CDR3nt: TGCGCCAGCAGCTTGGGGGGCGCAAATGAAAAACTGTTTTTT; CDR3aa: CASSLGGANEKLFF
abundance: -; d_gene: TRBD2; j_gene: TRBJ2-5; v_gene: TRBV7-9; CDR3nt: TGTGCCAGCAGCCCGACGAGGGGCGGGGGAGAGACCCAGTACTTC; CDR3aa: CASSPTRGGGETQYF
abundance: -; d_gene: TRBD2; j_gene: TRBJ2-5; v_gene: TRBV5-8; CDR3nt: TGTGCCAGCAGCTCTGGACTAGCGGGGGGCGCGAAAGAGACCCAGTACTTC; CDR3aa: CASSSGLAGGAKETQYF
abundance: -; d_gene: TRBD1; j_gene: TRBJ2-2; v_gene: TRBV10-3; CDR3nt: TGTGCCATCAGGAGGACAGGGCAGGACGGGGAGCTGTTTTTT; CDR3aa: CAIRRTGQDGELFF
abundance: -; d_gene: -; j_gene: TRBJ2-2; v_gene: TRBV23-1; CDR3nt: TGCGCCAGCAGTAACCAGTACTCTTCAGGCACCGGGGAGCTGTTTTTT; CDR3aa: CASSNQYSSGTGELFF
abundance: -; d_gene: TRBD1; j_gene: TRBJ2-1; v_gene: TRBV11-2; CDR3nt: TGTGCCAGCAGCCTCCTGGGACAGGGGAGTAATGAGCAGTTCTTC; CDR3aa: CASSLLGQGSNEQFF
abundance: -; d_gene: -; j_gene: TRBJ1-3; v_gene: TRBV19; CDR3nt: TGTGCCAGTAGTATGCCGGGCCAGGTCAACGGAAACACCATATATTTT; CDR3aa: CASSMPGQVNGNTIYF
abundance: -; d_gene: -; j_gene: TRBJ2-3; v_gene: TRBV6-5; CDR3nt: TGTGCCAGCAGGGGTGTCACAGATACGCAGTATTTT; CDR3aa: CASRGVTDTQYF
abundance: -; d_gene: -; j_gene: TRBJ1-2; v_gene: TRBV6-4; CDR3nt: TGTGCCAGCAGTGAGGGAGGCTACACCTTC; CDR3aa: CASSEGGYTF
abundance: -; d_gene: -; j_gene: TRBJ1-2; v_gene: TRBV4-1; CDR3nt: TGCGCCAGCAGCCAAGCATGGGGGCAGGGGACCGGCTACACCTTC; CDR3aa: CASSQAWGQGTGYTF
abundance: -; d_gene: -; j_gene: TRBJ1-2; v_gene: TRBV18; CDR3nt: TGTGCCAGCTCAGGGGGCGAAGGCTACACCTTC; CDR3aa: CASSGGEGYTF
abundance: -; d_gene: TRBD2; j_gene: TRBJ2-7; v_gene: TRBV11-2; CDR3nt: TGTGCCAGCAGCTTAGAGCGGGGGGGCCCCTACGAGCAGTACTTC; CDR3aa: CASSLERGGPYEQYF
abundance: -; d_gene: TRBD2; j_gene: TRBJ2-3; v_gene: TRBV7-3; CDR3nt: TGTGCCAGCAGCTTATGGACGGGGGGGAACACAGATACGCAGTATTTT; CDR3aa: CASSLWTGGNTDTQYF
abundance: -; d_gene: -; j_gene: TRBJ1-1; v_gene: TRBV5-1; CDR3nt: TGCGCCAGCAGCTTGTTTGAGGGGCGGACTGAAGCTTTCTTT; CDR3aa: CASSLFEGRTEAFF
abundance: -; d_gene: TRBD1; j_gene: TRBJ2-7; v_gene: TRBV27; CDR3nt: TGTGCCAGCAGTTTGAATGTTCCAGGGGGCGAGCAGTACTTC; CDR3aa: CASSLNVPGGEQYF
abundance: -; d_gene: TRBD2; j_gene: TRBJ2-2; v_gene: TRBV9; CDR3nt: TGTGCCAGCAGCCCTGGGACTAGTCGGACCGGGGAGCTGTTTTTT; CDR3aa: CASSPGTSRTGELFF
abundance: -; d_gene: TRBD1; j_gene: TRBJ2-7; v_gene: TRBV7-2; CDR3nt: TGTGCCAGCAGCTTATCAGGGGGCGGGACGCCGTACGAGCAGTACTTC; CDR3aa: CASSLSGGGTPYEQYF
abundance: -; d_gene: -; j_gene: TRBJ2-5; v_gene: TRBV5-8; CDR3nt: TGTGCCAGCAGCTGGGACCAAGAGACCCAGTACTTC; CDR3aa: CASSWDQETQYF
abundance: -; d_gene: -; j_gene: TRBJ2-7; v_gene: TRBV20-1; CDR3nt: TGCAGTGCCCGGGGATCCTACGAGCAGTACTTC; CDR3aa: CSARGSYEQYF